This T cell receptor beta chain derives from a study of brain T cells in children with intractable seizures. Stated time point: blood from clinic visit 5 months post-surgery; TSC patient then seizure free. CDR1 and CDR2 from the germline V gene are SGHRS and YFSETQ. The ends were cut back, 0 bases at V and 4 bases at J, with 11 bases in the middle. CDR3 length: 14 residues. TCRdb's copy holds only in-frame clones and misses some; the assay was immunoSEQ multiplex PCR. The sample includes hundreds of thousands of clones, over 85% of them seen just once. V is TRBV5-1 and J is TRBJ2-7; no clear D. This clonotype was obtained from a boy younger than two with tuberous sclerosis and intractable seizures. Sequenced here: peripheral blood, sampled 5 to 6 months after surgery. The CDR3 protein is CASSLVTEGYEQYF. Written as DNA, the CDR3 is TGCGCCAGCAGCTTGGTGACGGAAGGATACGAGCAGTACTTC.